The present entry profiles one T cell receptor beta chain with its context. Its antigen is currently not known. No much larger clone is present one base from it, and per-base qualities are unavailable. The study tested focal radiation therapy combined with CTLA-4 blockade (ipilimumab) in patients with chemo-refractory metastatic non-small-cell lung cancer. This entry comes from a study of radiotherapy plus CTLA-4 blockade in lung cancer listed by TCRdb under 2018. Regarding the complete study: Among the enrolled patients, about 19% had an objective response, and 31% reached disease control.

The investigation overall reported the following: The strongest predictors of response, as reported, were early dynamic changes in blood T cell clones along with a rise in serum interferon-beta after radiation. TCR clones derived from tumors expanded in peripheral blood after treatment with radiotherapy and ipilimumab.

The library was built by means of the immunoSEQ multiplex PCR assay. TCRdb carries this immuneACCESS record with in-frame sequences only. Its versions omit some clonotypes, under half of them owing to an unresolved V gene in the studies checked, with the rest unexplained. The sample data list roughly 60,000 clones, and 60% to 80% of these were observed just once. The ten largest clones add up to about 3.1% of the sample. In the germline V gene, CDR1 corresponds to LGHNT and CDR2 to FRNRAP. V is reduced by 4 bases and J by 7 bases, leaving a spacing of 13 bases between them. The CDR3 runs 13 amino acids, cysteine and phenylalanine included. The CDR3 DNA has 39 bases and is translated from base 1.

The sequence links TRBV12-5 to TRBJ1-1; perhaps TRBD1 is the D gene, with 6 bases matching. Sequenced here: peripheral blood, sampled from a patient treated with radiotherapy plus ipilimumab. The receptor comes from a human donor with non-small cell lung cancer who had a complete response to radiotherapy plus ipilimumab. The CDR3 sequence is CASGSILDSEAFF. The nucleotide sequence reads TGTGCTAGTGGTTCGATTTTGGACAGTGAAGCTTTCTTT.